A selection of T cell receptor beta chains follows, all from one sample in a study of T cells in Graves' hyperthyroidism and ophthalmopathy. Each CDR3 protein gets one entry after TCRdb re-called the multiplex PCR reads with MiXCR. The sample lists about 320,000 distinct CDR3 sequences, approximately 15% occurring once. Sequencing input: blood. The receptors stem from a man aged 25 to 40 with Graves' hyperthyroidism. Each CDR3 is given without its conserved first and last residue. The order of the fields is V gene, CDR3 protein.

TRBV7-9,ASSSRTRIYEQY
TRBV7-6,ASSLWVEGANTEAF
TRBV5-6,ASSLAAGAGTEAF
TRBV4-1,ASSQARGYTGELF
TRBV3-1,ASSPRLAGAYEQY
TRBV5-6,ASSARPGQGLREQF
TRBV18,ASSPRSSDTQY
TRBV12-3/TRBV12-4,ASSLRGGETQY
TRBV10-1,ASRRLTGGAEAF
TRBV12-3/TRBV12-4,ASSLHVDGYT
TRBV14,ASSPPLVNSGGAEQF
TRBV24-1,ATSDRVGTDTQY
TRBV12-3/TRBV12-4,ASSYLASGDTQY
TRBV10-3,ATHEGGNEQF
TRBV11-2,ASSYQGLAYTDTQY
TRBV5-1,ASSVYGATKSGANVLT
TRBV28,ASMGLAGSYSTDTQY
TRBV20-1,SATYGTSDEQF
TRBV11-2,ASSPSGLGGDGEQY
TRBV5-1,ASSLGLADYDEQF
TRBV5-1,ASSGDTEAF
TRBV7-9,ASSPGPLMSSGNTIY
TRBV5-1,ASREGIMAF
TRBV7-9,ASSNFGRGPTEAF
TRBV7-9,ASSPGLPNNEQF
TRBV12-3/TRBV12-4,ASSFAGNGHT
TRBV7-8,ASSLLGEGTRADTQY
TRBV28,ASSKVNSGARGETQY
TRBV20-1,SARDGTSGSYEQY
TRBV20-1,SARDLAGGAGDEQY
TRBV20-1,SAGSDRAYGYT
TRBV10-3,AIRGTAENTEAF
TRBV7-2,ASSLTRHSYGSSYEQY
TRBV9,ASRGTNRDEAF
TRBV18,ASSPYGGLPGANVLT
TRBV30,AWSTRGGGQPQH